The 31 T cell receptor beta chains presented below share a single source sample, sequenced in a study of T-cell reconstitution after alpha-beta-depleted transplantation in children. Unique molecular identifiers were used in preparing the TCRbeta library. TCRdb independently ran MiXCR on the PCR reads; one entry per CDR3 protein. The profile covers 250,000 to 350,000 distinct CDR3 sequences, with approximately 20% appearing a single time and 9.5% to 12% taken by the ten largest. Sequenced here: PBMCs, mostly from graft donor cells, sampled 180 days after TCRalphabeta/CD19-depleted stem cell transplant. All receptors come from a male patient younger than 18 who had a stem cell transplant for acute lymphoblastic leukemia, so the T cells may come from the graft donor.

This chain links TRBV4-2 with TRBJ2-7; D gene unclear. The length of the CDR3 is 13 residues. Between the trimmed V and J ends, which lost 1 base and 2 bases, there was a span of 6 bases. Germline-derived CDR1 and CDR2 are LGHNA and YNFKEQ. This CDR3 is CASSQGEAYEQYF. The CDR3 DNA reads as TGTGCCAGCAGCCAAGGTGAGGCCTACGAGCAGTACTTC.

The chain joins TRBV9 to TRBJ2-1, with 9 bases aligning to TRBD1. Germline CDR1 is SGDLS and CDR2 is YYNGEE. Trimming cost V 4 bases and J 5 bases; bases outside gene matches: 7. The CDR3 extends over 15 amino acids. The CDR3 reads CASSQEGQGHNEQFF. The CDR3 DNA reads as TGTGCCAGCAGCCAGGAGGGACAGGGCCACAATGAGCAGTTCTTC.

This rearrangement joins TRBV7-9 to TRBJ2-4; D unclear. Germline V gene lookup returns CDR1 SEHNR and CDR2 FQNEAQ (reference sequence). V lost 1 base to trimming and J lost 1 base, with 5 bases between them. The CDR3 length is 14 residues. CDR3 in DNA: TGTGCCAGCAGCTTAGACGCGGCCAAAAACATTCAGTACTTC. It translates to CASSLDAAKNIQYF.

This chain links TRBV4-1 with TRBJ2-7, with TRBD2 matching over 9 bases. Germline V CDR1 and CDR2: MGHRA, YSYEKL. Germline trimming cut 4 bases from V and 7 bases from J; bases unmatched to any gene: 14. This CDR3 has 16 residues. The CDR3: CASSLRLAGLPEEQYF. In DNA form, the CDR3 reads TGCGCCAGCAGCCTCCGGCTAGCGGGACTCCCGGAAGAGCAGTACTTC.

There are a few counts of this clonotype. The genes are TRBV9 and TRBJ2-3, with TRBD2 identical over 13 bases. Germline V CDR1 and CDR2: SGDLS, YYNGEE. Trimming cost V 4 bases and J 0 bases; bases outside gene matches: 5. This CDR3 has 17 residues. The CDR3 here is CASSSWTSGSSTDTQYF. CDR3 sequence (DNA): TGTGCCAGCAGCTCATGGACTAGCGGGAGTAGCACAGATACGCAGTATTTT.

A few counts support this clonotype. The CDR3 bases are TGTGCCAGCAGCCATCGTACTGATGTGACAGGGATTTACGAGCAGTACTTC. This sequence encodes CASSHRTDVTGIYEQYF. This chain joins TRBV3-1 and TRBJ2-7, with TRBD1 identical over 7 bases. This CDR3 is 17 amino acids long. Germline CDR1 and CDR2: LGHDT and YNNKEL (reference sequence). V gave up 3 bases and J gave up 4 bases; unmatched junction bases: 15.

The chain couples TRBV5-1 to TRBJ2-1, with D hard to call. Trimming took 0 bases from V and 12 from J, leaving 19 bases between them. From germline, CDR1 is SGHRS and CDR2 YFSETQ. The CDR3 is made up of 15 amino acids. The CDR3 DNA reads as TGCGCCAGCAGCTTGGAATACGGGCGGCCTCAAGGGCAGTTCTTC. Protein sequence: CASSLEYGRPQGQFF. Using reference TRBV5-1 and TRBJ2-1 for the parts outside the CDR3, the full variable domain is KAGVTQTPRYLIKTRGQQVTLSCSPISGHRSVSWYQQTPGQGLQFLFEYFSETQRNKGNFPGRFSGRQFSNSRSEMNVSTLELGDSALYLCASSLEYGRPQGQFFGPGTRLTVL.

The J gene is TRBJ1-2, the V gene TRBV5-1, with D tentatively TRBD1 (5 bases). Per germline, CDR1 SGHRS and CDR2 YFSETQ. V lost 5 bases and J 1 base, leaving 21 bases between the germline ends. The CDR3 loop spans 17 amino acids. The CDR3 DNA reads TGCGCCAGCAGAAGGGGAGGCGTTTCCCTGAATAACTATGGCTACACCTTC. This translates into CASRRGGVSLNNYGYTF.

This clonotype was seen a handful of times. The V and J genes are TRBV11-1 and TRBJ2-1, with TRBD2 matching 10 bases. V trimming: 1 base; J trimming: 8 bases; junction bases outside the gene matches: 17. This CDR3 is 19 amino acids long. Germline CDR1 and CDR2: SGHAT and FQDESV (reference sequence). As DNA, the CDR3 is TGTGCCAGCAGCTTAGGGGCTAGCGGGAGCTATATCCAACTCGATGAGCAGTTCTTC. Encoded protein: CASSLGASGSYIQLDEQFF.

Of note for this clonotype: One end of the junction varies from germline; a read error may be responsible. The chain links TRBV20-1 to TRBJ2-3; TRBD2 agrees at 9 bases. The germline CDR1 and CDR2 sequences are DFQATT and SNEGSKA (reference sequence). This CDR3 spans 14 amino acids. CDR3 nucleotides: TGCAGTGCTCTCCCCGGGACTAGCAGAGATACGCAGTATTTT. Translation gives CSALPGTSRDTQYF.

The chain is built from TRBV6-1 and TRBJ1-1, with 7 positions matching TRBD1. This CDR3 is built from 13 residues. From germline, CDR1 is MNHNS and CDR2 SASEGT. J gave up 5 bases and V 10 bases, and 10 bases lay outside the gene matches. In DNA, the CDR3 is TGTGCCACTCAACAGGGGTTGGTTACTGAAGCTTTCTTT. It yields the protein CATQQGLVTEAFF.

The sample holds one count of this clonotype. The V gene is TRBV7-9, the J gene TRBJ1-1; a weak D match, TRBD1 (6 bases). The germline gives CDR1 SEHNR, CDR2 FQNEAQ (reference sequence). The germline V and J ends were trimmed by 6 bases and 0 bases, with 11 bases remaining between them. This CDR3 region has 14 residues. CDR3 bases: TGTGCCAGCAGATCAGGGGACTTGAACACTGAAGCTTTCTTT. Protein: CASRSGDLNTEAFF.

Only a few counts were recorded for this clonotype. The V and J genes are TRBV12-3 or TRBV12-4 and TRBJ1-1; D perhaps matches TRBD1 (5 bases). The CDR3 runs to 13 residues. V lost 6 bases and J lost 3, with 11 bases in between. CDR3 coding DNA: TGTGCCAGCAGCCACTGGGGGTACACTGAAGCTTTCTTT. This encodes CASSHWGYTEAFF.

In this sample, this clonotype turned up a few times. This chain links TRBV5-6 with TRBJ2-7, with D unclear. The CDR3 spans 15 residues. Germline values: CDR1 SGHDT, CDR2 YYEEEE. V was trimmed by 0 bases and J by 0 bases, leaving 10 bases between them. Written as DNA, the CDR3 is TGTGCCAGCAGCTTGGGAGCGTCAAGCTCCTACGAGCAGTACTTC. It yields the protein CASSLGASSSYEQYF.

The gene calls are TRBV5-1 and TRBJ1-5; TRBD1 aligns across 8 bases. The CDR3 is 17 residues long. J lost 3 bases, V lost 0 bases, and 8 bases had no gene match. From germline, CDR1 is SGHRS and CDR2 YFSETQ. CDR3 loop: CASSLGVLGQANQPQHF. The CDR3 DNA reads TGCGCCAGCAGCTTGGGTGTACTGGGACAGGCCAATCAGCCCCAGCATTTT.

The genes are TRBV15 and TRBJ2-7, with D hard to call. Per the germline V gene, CDR1 is LNHNV and CDR2 is YYDKDF (reference sequence). The CDR3 is made up of 12 amino acids. V was clipped by 4 bases and J by 3 bases, with 7 bases between them. CDR3: CATSTDHYEQYF. CDR3 in DNA: TGTGCCACCAGCACAGATCACTACGAGCAGTACTTC.

This clonotype has only a few counts. This chain connects TRBV20-1 to TRBJ2-3; TRBD1 or TRBD2 may be the D gene (5 bases each). The CDR3 runs 13 residues. Germline V gene lookup returns CDR1 DFQATT and CDR2 SNEGSKA (reference sequence). V was trimmed by 5 bases and J by 4 bases, leaving 13 bases between them. CDR3 in amino acids: CSAGGAAADTQYF. CDR3 in DNA: TGCAGTGCTGGGGGAGCGGCCGCAGATACGCAGTATTTT.

This clonotype has only a few counts. V and J are TRBV12-3 or TRBV12-4 and TRBJ1-2, with unresolved D. With 3 bases removed from V and 3 bases from J, the gap between germline ends came to 8 bases. The CDR3 totals 13 residues. This CDR3 reads CASSLARDYGYTF. For the CDR3, the DNA is TGTGCCAGCAGTTTGGCCCGGGACTATGGCTACACCTTC.

This clonotype turned up a few times. J is TRBJ2-3 and V is TRBV10-3; TRBD2 agrees at 8 bases. With 8 bases clipped from V and 2 bases from J, the junction kept 3 bases outside the gene matches. Germline V gene sequence: CDR1 ENHRY, CDR2 SYGVKD. The CDR3 spans 13 residues. CDR3 in DNA: TGTGCCATCCGTAGCGGGGACACAGATACGCAGTATTTT. As protein: CAIRSGDTDTQYF.

The chain is built from TRBV18 and TRBJ2-3; TRBD2 aligns across 8 bases. The CDR3 totals 15 residues. V shed 5 bases, J shed 1 base, and the junction held 5 bases outside the gene matches. Germline CDR1 is KGHSH and CDR2 is LQKENI. In DNA, the CDR3 is TGTGCCAGCTCATCCCAAGCGGGAGGCACAGATACGCAGTATTTT. This gives the protein CASSSQAGGTDTQYF.

This clonotype was counted many times. The V gene is TRBV6-2 or TRBV6-3, the J gene TRBJ2-2; TRBD2 matches 14 bases. Germline V lookup: CDR1 MNHEY, CDR2 SVGEGT. The V segment lost 6 bases and the J segment 4 bases; nucleotides outside the gene matches: 4. CDR3 length equals 16 residues. CDR3 sequence: CASRWTSGRSTGELFF. The CDR3 region has the DNA TGTGCCAGCAGGTGGACTAGCGGGAGGTCCACCGGGGAGCTGTTTTTT.

In nucleotides, the CDR3 is TGCGCCAGTAGGAGCGGACTAGCGGGAGGTGCTGGCAATGAGCAGTTCTTC. The encoded protein is CASRSGLAGGAGNEQFF. The V and J genes are TRBV5-1 and TRBJ2-1; 14 nucleotides line up with TRBD2. V was pared by 8 bases and J by 6 bases, with 13 bases of the junction left unmatched. The CDR3 is 17 amino acids. Germline CDR1 reads SGHRS; CDR2 reads YFSETQ.

This clonotype has more than one count but fewer than ten. The chain employs TRBV12-3 or TRBV12-4 and TRBJ2-5; 8 bases match TRBD2. V was pared by 3 bases and J by 1 base, with 7 bases of the junction left unmatched. The CDR3 is made up of 16 amino acids. The chain's CDR3 is CASSFSAGGSQETQYF. CDR3 bases: TGTGCCAGCAGTTTCTCGGCGGGAGGCAGCCAAGAGACCCAGTACTTC.

A few counts support this clonotype. The chain combines TRBV4-2 with TRBJ1-3, with D possibly being TRBD1 (5 bases). CDR3 length equals 15 residues. Trimming left V 0 bases short and J 0 bases short, with 6 bases between. CDR1 and CDR2 (germline): LGHNA, YNFKEQ. CDR3: CASSQDQGSGNTIYF. CDR3 nucleotide sequence: TGTGCCAGCAGCCAAGATCAGGGCTCTGGAAACACCATATATTTT.

This clonotype was detected ten times or more. The CDR3 here is CASSLFRSADTQYF. CDR3 coding DNA: TGTGCCAGCAGCTTGTTTCGCAGCGCAGATACGCAGTATTTT. The chain carries TRBV7-2 and TRBJ2-3, with D unclear. Trimming took 3 bases from V and 4 from J, leaving 11 bases between them. This CDR3 contains 14 residues. Germline V gene sequence: CDR1 SGHTA, CDR2 FQGNSA.

Many counts were recorded for this clonotype. This rearrangement joins TRBV5-1 to TRBJ1-4, with a tentative D call TRBD1 (5 bases). Germline V lookup: CDR1 SGHRS, CDR2 YFSETQ. V was shortened by 4 bases and J by 3 bases, with 16 bases between the two germline ends. The length of the CDR3 is 16 residues. In DNA, the CDR3 is TGCGCCAGCAGCCCTGGGTCGGGGGTGTCTAATGAAAAACTGTTTTTT. Translation: CASSPGSGVSNEKLFF.

The rearrangement joins TRBV9 to TRBJ2-1; 10 bases align to TRBD2. J gave up 10 bases and V 1 base, and 14 bases lay outside the gene matches. CDR1 SGDLS and CDR2 YYNGEE come from the germline V gene. This CDR3 has 17 residues. The CDR3 protein is CASSVLAGASGSWEQFF. CDR3 in DNA: TGTGCCAGCAGCGTACTAGCCGGAGCTAGCGGGAGCTGGGAGCAGTTCTTC.

This clonotype was detected only a few times. The chain couples TRBV12-3 or TRBV12-4 to TRBJ1-5, with a weak D call TRBD1 (5 bases). This CDR3 region has 13 residues. Trimming cost V 5 bases and J 11 bases, with 16 bases left between them. DNA of the CDR3: TGTGCCAGCAGTCCCGGTTTAGGGGCTGCCCAGCATTTT. Translating gives CASSPGLGAAQHF.

V and J are TRBV27 and TRBJ2-7, with 9 bases aligning to TRBD1. Per germline, CDR1 MNHEY and CDR2 SMNVEV (reference sequence). The CDR3 length is 13 residues. CDR3 coding DNA: TGTGTATTCCGGGACAGGGAGTTCGGGGAGCAGTACTTC. Amino acids: CVFRDREFGEQYF.

The genes are TRBV11-3 and TRBJ1-5, with 9 bases lining up with TRBD1. The CDR3 has 16 amino acids. Trimming at V came to 1 base and at J to 3 bases, leaving 4 bases not matched to a gene. Looked up from germline, CDR1 is SGHNT and CDR2 is YENEEA. The DNA of the CDR3 is TGTGCCAGCAGCTTAGCGGGACAGGGCTCCAATCAGCCCCAGCATTTT. As protein: CASSLAGQGSNQPQHF.

The chain combines TRBV18 with TRBJ1-5; D remains unclear. V gave up 1 base and J gave up 4 bases, with 8 bases separating them. This CDR3 comprises 14 residues. Looked up from germline, CDR1 is KGHSH and CDR2 is LQKENI. CDR3 sequence: CASSPRRMNQPQHF. The DNA for the CDR3 is TGTGCCAGCTCACCACGACGGATGAATCAGCCCCAGCATTTT.